Listed here are 27 T cell receptor beta chains from one sample, sequenced in a study of a mutant IDH1 vaccine in newly diagnosed glioma. Their cognate antigens are unknown. The data were produced by immunoSEQ multiplex PCR, yet TCRdb's version contains in-frame clones alone and is incomplete. The data hold 40,000 to 50,000 clones, with 80% to 90% observed a single time. Time point described: week 5, during vaccination. In every dose of vaccine, 300 ug of mutant IDH1 20-mer peptide was given alongside topical imiquimod. Sequences were derived from PBMCs, sampled from a glioma patient whose treatment included an IDH1 peptide vaccine. These receptor sequences come from a man aged 35-49 years with glioma.

The chain couples TRBV5-8 to TRBJ2-3, with 9 bases that match TRBD1. From germline, CDR1 is SGHTS and CDR2 YDEGEE. The CDR3 is made up of 14 amino acids. Trimming removed 2 bases from V and 4 bases from J; junction bases left unmatched: 2. The CDR3 region is CASSFDRGADTQYF. CDR3 bases: TGTGCCAGCAGCTTCGACAGGGGGGCAGATACGCAGTATTTT.

The rearrangement joins TRBV19 to TRBJ1-1, with no clear D. This CDR3 contains 14 residues. CDR1 is LNHDA and CDR2 is SQIVND in the germline V gene (reference sequence). The V gene lost 5 bases and the J gene lost 5 bases, with 15 bases spanning the gap. The CDR3, as DNA: TGTGCCAGTAGTGATTCGCCGGGAACAACTGAAGCTTTCTTT. It specifies CASSDSPGTTEAFF.

This chain connects TRBV7-6 to TRBJ2-1, with 11 bases fitting TRBD1. CDR3 size: 17 residues. With V trimmed by 1 base and J by 4 bases, 6 bases remained unmatched. From germline, CDR1 is SGHVS and CDR2 FNYEAQ. CDR3: CASSLGTGGLFYNEQFF. For the CDR3, the DNA is TGTGCCAGCAGCTTAGGGACAGGGGGCCTATTTTACAATGAGCAGTTCTTC.

This clone was detected a few times. The V gene is TRBV4-1, the J gene TRBJ1-1; TRBD1 matches 8 bases. This CDR3 is 16 amino acids long. The germline V gene has CDR1 MGHRA and CDR2 YSYEKL. V gave up 4 bases and J gave up 2 bases; unmatched junction bases: 9. This chain's CDR3 is CASSPGQGHFNTEAFF. The CDR3 DNA is TGCGCCAGCAGCCCTGGACAGGGCCACTTCAACACTGAAGCTTTCTTT.

V gene TRBV28 combines with J gene TRBJ2-7; perhaps TRBD2 as D (6 bases). V lost 6 bases and J lost 2, with 14 bases in between. Germline V lookup: CDR1 MDHEN, CDR2 SYDVKM. The CDR3 has 14 amino acids. For the CDR3, the DNA is TGTGCCAGCAGCGGGACTTCCTTCACCTACGAGCAGTACTTC. Protein sequence: CASSGTSFTYEQYF.

The rearrangement joins TRBV7-2 to TRBJ1-5, with 8 bases lining up with TRBD1. Germline loops: CDR1 SGHTA, CDR2 FQGNSA. CDR3 length: 16 residues. Trimming removed 5 bases from V and 7 bases from J; junction bases left unmatched: 13. For the CDR3, the DNA is TGTGCCAGCAGCAAAGGATTCTTGACAGGGGCACAGCCCCAGCATTTT. It is translated as CASSKGFLTGAQPQHF. The full variable domain, completed using reference TRBV7-2 and TRBJ1-5, is GAGVSQSPSNKVTEKGKDVELRCDPISGHTALYWYRQSLGQGLEFLIYFQGNSAPDKSGLPSDRFSAERTGGSVSTLTIQRTQQEDSAVYLCASSKGFLTGAQPQHFGDGTRLSIL.

The chain uses TRBV6-1 and TRBJ2-7; D is possibly TRBD2 (5 bases). There are 14 residues in the CDR3. The germline V gene encodes CDR1 MNHNS and CDR2 SASEGT. Trimming shortened V by 5 bases and J by 2 bases, and 13 bases separated the two germline ends. CDR3 residues: CASSRRVRPYEQYF. CDR3 DNA: TGTGCCAGCAGTCGGCGGGTCCGTCCCTACGAGCAGTACTTC.

The chain combines TRBV18 with TRBJ2-5; no clear D. The germline V gene has CDR1 KGHSH and CDR2 LQKENI. The CDR3 has 15 residues. V was cut by 2 bases and J by 2 bases, with 12 bases left in between. Here the CDR3 reads CASSPGMEAQETQYF. The CDR3 DNA follows: TGTGCCAGCTCACCAGGGATGGAAGCTCAAGAGACCCAGTACTTC.

This chain joins TRBV2 and TRBJ2-3; D remains unclear. With 3 bases removed from V and 1 base from J, the gap between germline ends came to 11 bases. Germline loops: CDR1 SNHLY, CDR2 FYNNEI. The CDR3 contains 15 residues. CDR3 sequence reads: CASSDSSVGTDTQYF. In nucleotides, the CDR3 is TGTGCCAGCAGTGATTCCAGCGTTGGCACAGATACGCAGTATTTT. The full variable domain, rest sourced from reference TRBV2 and TRBJ2-3, is EPEVTQTPSHQVTQMGQEVILRCVPISNHLYFYWYRQILGQKVEFLVSFYNNEISEKSEIFDDQFSVERPDGSNFTLKIRSTKLEDSAMYFCASSDSSVGTDTQYFGPGTRLTVL.

The V gene is TRBV19, the J gene TRBJ2-7, with D unclear. The CDR3 runs to 14 residues. Trimming removed 4 bases at V and 1 base at J, with 11 bases between. Germline values: CDR1 LNHDA, CDR2 SQIVND (reference sequence). For the CDR3, the DNA is TGTGCCAGTAGTAGAGGACCGCCTTCCTACGAGCAGTACTTC. Its protein is CASSRGPPSYEQYF.

This rearrangement joins TRBV5-1 to TRBJ1-1, with 9 bases fitting TRBD1. V trimming: 0 bases; J trimming: 4 bases; junction bases outside the gene matches: 4. The CDR3 runs to 15 residues. Germline CDR1 reads SGHRS; CDR2 reads YFSETQ. The DNA for the CDR3 is TGCGCCAGCAGCTTGGAAGCACAGGGGGCCACTGAAGCTTTCTTT. This translates into CASSLEAQGATEAFF.

This chain links TRBV7-2 with TRBJ1-4, with D unclear. Germline assignment: CDR1 SGHTA and CDR2 FQGNSA. CDR3 size: 12 residues. The CDR3: CASGGANEKLFF. CDR3 sequence (DNA): TGTGCATCGGGTGGCGCAAATGAAAAACTGTTTTTT.

The chain couples TRBV9 to TRBJ2-7, with 11 bases lining up with TRBD2. The CDR3 is 14 amino acids. Losses at the gene ends were 5 bases for V and 2 bases for J; bases not matched to a gene: 3. Germline CDR1 and CDR2: SGDLS and YYNGEE. Here the CDR3 reads CASSGTSGAYEQYF. The CDR3 nucleotides read TGTGCCAGCAGTGGGACTAGCGGAGCCTACGAGCAGTACTTC.

This rearrangement joins TRBV5-4 to TRBJ2-7; 7 positions match TRBD1. The length of the CDR3 is 14 residues. Looked up from germline, CDR1 is SGHNT and CDR2 is YYREEE (reference sequence). J gave up 1 base and V 4 bases, and 5 bases lay outside the gene matches. The chain's CDR3 is CASSLGTVSYEQYF. DNA of the CDR3: TGTGCCAGCAGCCTCGGGACAGTTTCCTACGAGCAGTACTTC.

V and J are TRBV6-5 and TRBJ2-2; a possible D gene is TRBD2 (6 bases). V lost 9 bases to trimming and J lost 7 bases, with 6 bases between them. CDR3 length: 10 amino acids. Germline assignment: CDR1 MNHEY and CDR2 SVGAGI. This chain's CDR3 is CARGGGELFF. The DNA for the CDR3 is TGTGCCAGGGGGGGCGGGGAGCTGTTTTTT.

The V call is TRBV7-2, the J call TRBJ2-5, with TRBD2 as a possible D gene (5 bases). CDR1 and CDR2 from the germline V gene are SGHTA and FQGNSA. The CDR3 spans 15 residues. With 2 bases removed from V and 5 bases from J, the gap between germline ends came to 15 bases. The DNA of the CDR3 is TGTGCCAGCAGCTTACCTAGCAGACGAAGGGAGACCCAGTACTTC. Translation: CASSLPSRRRETQYF.

This chain joins TRBV14 and TRBJ2-7, with 7 bases matching TRBD1. The ends lost 4 bases at V and 5 bases at J; junction bases unmatched: 11. Germline CDR1 reads SGHDN; CDR2 reads FVKESK. The CDR3 runs to 15 residues. The CDR3 nucleotides are TGTGCCAGCAGCCTAACGTGGGACGACAGGGACGAGCAGTACTTC. Its protein product is CASSLTWDDRDEQYF.

V is TRBV2 and J is TRBJ2-5, with D unclear. The CDR3 is 13 amino acids. Germline V gives CDR1 SNHLY, CDR2 FYNNEI. The V and J ends lost 7 bases and 7 bases respectively, with 16 bases between them. The CDR3 sequence: CASMPRPFTTQYF. DNA of the CDR3: TGTGCCAGCATGCCAAGACCCTTTACGACCCAGTACTTC. Supplemented by reference TRBV2 and TRBJ2-5, the full variable domain reads EPEVTQTPSHQVTQMGQEVILRCVPISNHLYFYWYRQILGQKVEFLVSFYNNEISEKSEIFDDQFSVERPDGSNFTLKIRSTKLEDSAMYFCASMPRPFTTQYFGPGTRLLVL.

The chain combines TRBV27 with TRBJ1-2; D is unclear. The V gene lost 3 bases and the J gene lost 5 bases, with 13 bases spanning the gap. This CDR3 has 14 amino acids. CDR1 is MNHEY, CDR2 SMNVEV, per germline (reference sequence). The CDR3 loop is CASSFSGFGYGYTF. The CDR3 nucleotides read TGTGCCAGCAGTTTCTCGGGGTTTGGGTATGGCTACACCTTC.

This sequence joins TRBV7-9 and TRBJ2-1; 10 bases are shared with TRBD2. Trimming at V came to 7 bases and at J to 8 bases, leaving 14 bases not matched to a gene. The CDR3 covers 16 residues. Germline lookup yields CDR1 SEHNR and CDR2 FQNEAQ (reference sequence). CDR3: CASTQRGGEGRDEQFF. DNA for the CDR3: TGTGCCAGCACCCAGCGGGGGGGGGAGGGCAGGGATGAGCAGTTCTTC.

The chain joins TRBV21-1 to TRBJ1-1. TRBV21-1 is a listed pseudogene. This CDR3 has 14 residues. The CDR3 coding sequence is TGTGCCAGCAGCAAAAGACGGCAGAACACTGAAGCTTTCTTT. It translates to CASSKRRQNTEAFF.

The rearrangement joins TRBV6-5 to TRBJ1-6; 9 bases map to TRBD1. CDR3 length: 13 residues. Germline CDR1 reads MNHEY; CDR2 reads SVGAGI. The J segment lost 14 bases and the V segment lost 6 bases, leaving 8 bases of the junction unmatched. CDR3 residues: CASSGDRGTTLHF. CDR3 DNA sequence: TGTGCCAGCAGCGGAGACAGGGGGACGACCCTCCACTTT.

In this sample, this clone turned up once. The chain has TRBV5-8 and TRBJ1-1; no clear D. The CDR3 runs to 13 residues. Germline-derived CDR1 and CDR2 are SGHTS and YDEGEE. Trimming shortened V by 2 bases and J by 3 bases, and 8 bases separated the two germline ends. The CDR3 region is CASSLYVDTEAFF. The DNA of the CDR3 is TGTGCCAGCAGCTTATATGTGGACACTGAAGCTTTCTTT.

The chain couples TRBV5-5 to TRBJ2-1; 7 nucleotides agree with TRBD1. CDR3 length: 15 residues. Germline V CDR1 and CDR2: SGHKS, YYEKEE (reference sequence). Trimming took 1 base from V and 2 from J; bases not matched to a gene: 3. The CDR3 sequence is CASSLRGQAYNEQFF. As DNA, the CDR3 is TGTGCCAGCAGCTTGAGAGGACAGGCCTACAATGAGCAGTTCTTC.

The table lists this clone with a few counts. The CDR3 DNA sequence: TGTGCCAGCAGCTGGGGACAGGGCGGCACTGAAGCTTTCTTT. This codes for CASSWGQGGTEAFF. V is TRBV7-2 and J is TRBJ1-1; 9 nucleotides align to TRBD1. In germline, CDR1 is SGHTA, CDR2 FQGNSA. V lost 4 bases and J lost 4; bases outside the gene matches: 4. This CDR3 has 14 residues.

The table lists this clone with a few counts. The chain recombines TRBV19 with TRBJ1-5; 8 nucleotides align to TRBD1. This CDR3 comprises 13 residues. V shed 5 bases and J 8 bases; nucleotides not matched to a gene: 5. Germline V lookup: CDR1 LNHDA, CDR2 SQIVND (reference sequence). CDR3 residues: CASSGTGGEPQHF. CDR3 in DNA: TGTGCCAGTAGTGGAACAGGGGGAGAGCCCCAGCATTTT.

The V gene is TRBV6-5, the J gene TRBJ1-1; 7 bases are a match to TRBD1. Trimming at V came to 0 bases and at J to 3 bases, leaving 7 bases not matched to a gene. Germline loops: CDR1 MNHEY, CDR2 SVGAGI. The CDR3 is made up of 16 amino acids. For the CDR3, the DNA is TGTGCCAGCAGTTACTCATCTTCAGGGGGGGACACTGAAGCTTTCTTT. Translating gives CASSYSSSGGDTEAFF.